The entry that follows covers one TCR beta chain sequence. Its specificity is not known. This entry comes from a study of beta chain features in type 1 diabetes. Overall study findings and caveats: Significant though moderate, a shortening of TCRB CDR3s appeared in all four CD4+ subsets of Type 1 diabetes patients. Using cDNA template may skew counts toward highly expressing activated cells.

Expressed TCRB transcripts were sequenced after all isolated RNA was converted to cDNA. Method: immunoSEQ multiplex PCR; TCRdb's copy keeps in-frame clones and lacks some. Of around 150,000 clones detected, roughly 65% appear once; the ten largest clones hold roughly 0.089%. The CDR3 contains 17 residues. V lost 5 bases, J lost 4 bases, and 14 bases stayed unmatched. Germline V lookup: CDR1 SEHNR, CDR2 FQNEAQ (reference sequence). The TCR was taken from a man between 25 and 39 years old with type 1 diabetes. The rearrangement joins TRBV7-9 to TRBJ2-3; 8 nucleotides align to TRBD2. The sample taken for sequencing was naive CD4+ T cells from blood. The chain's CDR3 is CASSPSLTAGVADTQYF. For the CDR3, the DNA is TGTGCCAGCAGCCCCTCTCTCACAGCGGGAGTAGCAGATACGCAGTATTTT.